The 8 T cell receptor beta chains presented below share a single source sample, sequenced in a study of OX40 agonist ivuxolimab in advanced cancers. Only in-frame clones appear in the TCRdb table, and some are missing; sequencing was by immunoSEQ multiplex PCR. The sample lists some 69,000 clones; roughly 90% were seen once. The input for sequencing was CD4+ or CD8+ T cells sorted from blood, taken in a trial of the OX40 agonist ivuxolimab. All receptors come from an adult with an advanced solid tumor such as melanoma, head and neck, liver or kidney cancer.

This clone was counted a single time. This CDR3 reads CASSYGGFGANVLTF. DNA for the CDR3: TGTGCCAGCAGTTACGGGGGGTTTGGGGCCAACGTCCTGACTTTC. The chain joins TRBV6-5 to TRBJ2-6, with D tentatively TRBD2 (6 bases). From germline, CDR1 is MNHEY and CDR2 SVGAGI. This CDR3 is built from 15 residues. Trimming pared 2 bases from V and 3 bases from J, leaving 8 bases between.

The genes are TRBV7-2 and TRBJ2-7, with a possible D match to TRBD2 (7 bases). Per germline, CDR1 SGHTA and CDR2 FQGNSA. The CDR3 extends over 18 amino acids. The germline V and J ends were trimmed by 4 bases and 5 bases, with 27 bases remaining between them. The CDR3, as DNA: TGTGCCAGCAGCTCCCCTCCGGGGGGCCGCTTGCCTTCTAACGAGCAGTACTTC. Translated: CASSSPPGGRLPSNEQYF.

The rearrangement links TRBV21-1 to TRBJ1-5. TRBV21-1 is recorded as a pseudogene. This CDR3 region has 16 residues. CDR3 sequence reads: CASPQRVEGSDQPQHF. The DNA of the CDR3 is TGTGCCAGCCCTCAGAGGGTCGAGGGGTCTGATCAGCCCCAGCATTTT.

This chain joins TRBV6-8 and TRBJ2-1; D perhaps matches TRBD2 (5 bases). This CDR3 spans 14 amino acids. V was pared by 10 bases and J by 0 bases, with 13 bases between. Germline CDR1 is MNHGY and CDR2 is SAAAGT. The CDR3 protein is CANLAHYSYNEQFF. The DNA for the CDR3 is TGTGCCAATTTAGCGCATTACTCCTACAATGAGCAGTTCTTC.

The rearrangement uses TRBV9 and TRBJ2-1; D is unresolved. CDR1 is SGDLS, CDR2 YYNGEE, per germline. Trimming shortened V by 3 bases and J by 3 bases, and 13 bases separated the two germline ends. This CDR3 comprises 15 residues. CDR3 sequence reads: CASSEGPNLYNEQFF. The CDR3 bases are TGTGCCAGCAGCGAAGGACCCAACCTCTACAATGAGCAGTTCTTC.

The CDR3 coding sequence is TGTGCCAGCAACTTCGGGCCCAGTCGGGTAGGCGACGAGCAGTACTTC. Its protein is CASNFGPSRVGDEQYF. V gene TRBV7-2 combines with J gene TRBJ2-7, with D unclear. The germline V gene encodes CDR1 SGHTA and CDR2 FQGNSA. The CDR3 is made up of 16 amino acids. The ends were cut back, 7 bases at V and 5 bases at J, with 24 bases in the middle.

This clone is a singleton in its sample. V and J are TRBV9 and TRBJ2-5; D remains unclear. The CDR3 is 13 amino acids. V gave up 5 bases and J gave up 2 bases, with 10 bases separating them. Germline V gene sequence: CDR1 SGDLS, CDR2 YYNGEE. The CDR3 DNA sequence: TGTGCCAGCAGTTATTCCCCTCAAGAGACCCAGTACTTC. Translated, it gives CASSYSPQETQYF.

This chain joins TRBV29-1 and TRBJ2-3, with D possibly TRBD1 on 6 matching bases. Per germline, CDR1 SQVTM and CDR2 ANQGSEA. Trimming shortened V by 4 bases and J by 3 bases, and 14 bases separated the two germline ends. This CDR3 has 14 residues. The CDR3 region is CSVGRGTPTDTQYF. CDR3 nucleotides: TGCAGCGTTGGCAGGGGAACCCCTACAGATACGCAGTATTTT.